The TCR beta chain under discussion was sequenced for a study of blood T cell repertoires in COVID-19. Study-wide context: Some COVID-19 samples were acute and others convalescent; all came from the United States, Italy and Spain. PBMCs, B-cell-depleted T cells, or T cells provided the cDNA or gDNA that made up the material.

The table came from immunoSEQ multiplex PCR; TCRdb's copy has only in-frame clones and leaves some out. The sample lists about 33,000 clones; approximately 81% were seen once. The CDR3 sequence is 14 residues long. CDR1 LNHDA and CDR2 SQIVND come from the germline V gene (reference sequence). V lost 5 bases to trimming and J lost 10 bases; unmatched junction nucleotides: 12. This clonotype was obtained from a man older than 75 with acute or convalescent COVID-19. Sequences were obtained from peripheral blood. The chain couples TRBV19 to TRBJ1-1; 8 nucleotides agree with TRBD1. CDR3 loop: CASSPYARGLGAFF. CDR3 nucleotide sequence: TGTGCCAGTAGTCCCTATGCCAGGGGGCTTGGAGCTTTCTTT.